Given below is one TCR beta chain in context. Study processing details: Estimates of nucleated cell counts were drawn from the amplification of reference gene primers. Measured with immunoSEQ multiplex PCR; TCRdb has only the in-frame clones, and not every one. D and trimming come from the DNA, and the V and J calls and clone size come from that table. This table has about 130,000 clones, over 75% appearing once. The CDR3 totals 15 residues. V lost 2 bases and J lost 1, with 12 bases in between. CDR1 is SGHRS, CDR2 YFSETQ, per germline. These data come from a study of blood T cell repertoires in COVID-19. Study summary: T cells, B-cell-depleted T cells, or PBMCs supplied cDNA or gDNA.

Sequenced input: peripheral blood. The rearrangement links TRBV5-1 to TRBJ1-1, with a possible D match to TRBD1 (6 bases). The sequence came from a woman of 80 years or more with acute or convalescent COVID-19. The CDR3 spells CASSFGGQENTEAFF. CDR3 bases: TGCGCCAGCAGCTTCGGGGGGCAGGAGAACACTGAAGCTTTCTTT.